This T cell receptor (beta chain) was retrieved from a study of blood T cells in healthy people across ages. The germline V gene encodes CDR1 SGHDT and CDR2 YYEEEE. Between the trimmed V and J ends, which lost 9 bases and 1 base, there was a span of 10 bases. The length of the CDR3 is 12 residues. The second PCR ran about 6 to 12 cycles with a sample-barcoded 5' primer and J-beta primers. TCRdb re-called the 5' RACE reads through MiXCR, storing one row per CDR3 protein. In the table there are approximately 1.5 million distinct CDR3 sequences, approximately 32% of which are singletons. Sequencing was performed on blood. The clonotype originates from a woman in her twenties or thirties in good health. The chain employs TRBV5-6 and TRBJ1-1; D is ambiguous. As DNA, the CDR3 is TGTGCCACCCCTCAGCAGAACACTGAAGCTTTCTTT. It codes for CATPQQNTEAFF.